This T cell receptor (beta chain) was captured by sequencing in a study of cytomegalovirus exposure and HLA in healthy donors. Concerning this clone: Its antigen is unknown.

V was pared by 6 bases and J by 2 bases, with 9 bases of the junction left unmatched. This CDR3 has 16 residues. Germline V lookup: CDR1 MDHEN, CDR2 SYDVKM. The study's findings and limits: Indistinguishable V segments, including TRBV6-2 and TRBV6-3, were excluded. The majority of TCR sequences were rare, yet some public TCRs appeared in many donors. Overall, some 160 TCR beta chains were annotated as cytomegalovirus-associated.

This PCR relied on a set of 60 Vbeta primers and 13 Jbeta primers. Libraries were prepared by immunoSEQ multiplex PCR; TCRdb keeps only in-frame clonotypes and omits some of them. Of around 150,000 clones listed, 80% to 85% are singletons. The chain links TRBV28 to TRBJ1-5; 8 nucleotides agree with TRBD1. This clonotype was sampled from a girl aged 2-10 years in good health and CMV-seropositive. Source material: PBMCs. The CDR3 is CASRTEGQGRNQPQHF. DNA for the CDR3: TGTGCCAGCAGAACTGAAGGACAGGGACGCAATCAGCCCCAGCATTTT.